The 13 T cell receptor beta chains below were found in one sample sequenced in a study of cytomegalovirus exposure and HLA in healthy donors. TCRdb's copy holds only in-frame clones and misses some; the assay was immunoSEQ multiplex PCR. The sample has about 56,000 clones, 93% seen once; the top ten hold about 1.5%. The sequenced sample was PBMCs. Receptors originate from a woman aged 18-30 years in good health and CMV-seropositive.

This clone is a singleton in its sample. The CDR3 bases are TGCGCCAGCAGCTTGTATGAGGGGGGGCCAAGAGAGACCCAGTACTTC. It translates to CASSLYEGGPRETQYF. The J gene is TRBJ2-5, the V gene TRBV5-1, with D possibly being TRBD2 (7 bases). This CDR3 is 16 amino acids long. The V end was cut by 1 base, the J end by 4 bases, with 17 bases between. Germline V gene sequence: CDR1 SGHRS, CDR2 YFSETQ.

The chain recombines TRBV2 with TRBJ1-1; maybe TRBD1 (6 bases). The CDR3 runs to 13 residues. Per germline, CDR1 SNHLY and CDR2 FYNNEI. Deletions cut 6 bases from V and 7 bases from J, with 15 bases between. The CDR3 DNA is TGTGCCAGCAGGGGAAGGGGGAAGGGTGAAGCTTTCTTT. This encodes CASRGRGKGEAFF.

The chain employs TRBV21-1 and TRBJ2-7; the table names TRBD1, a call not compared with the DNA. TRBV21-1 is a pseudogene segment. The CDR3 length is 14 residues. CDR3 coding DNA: TGTGCCAGGGTAACAGGGCGACCTCCCTACGAGCAGTACTTC. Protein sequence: CARVTGRPPYEQYF.

The CDR3 DNA is TGTGCCTGGAGGACAGGTACGGCATCGATTGGCTACACCTTC. Its translation: CAWRTGTASIGYTF. The rearrangement uses TRBV30 and TRBJ1-2; possible D gene TRBD1, 6 bases. CDR1 and CDR2 from the germline V gene are GTSNPN and SVGIG (reference sequence). Trimming removed 3 bases from V and 7 bases from J, with 18 bases in between. The CDR3 is 14 amino acids.

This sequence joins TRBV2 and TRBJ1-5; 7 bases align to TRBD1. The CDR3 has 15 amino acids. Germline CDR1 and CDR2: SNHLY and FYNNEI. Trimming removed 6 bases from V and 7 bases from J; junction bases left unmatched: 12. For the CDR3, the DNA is TGTGCCAGCAGGACGGGGCAGGGGGACTGGCAGCCCCAGCATTTT. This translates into CASRTGQGDWQPQHF.

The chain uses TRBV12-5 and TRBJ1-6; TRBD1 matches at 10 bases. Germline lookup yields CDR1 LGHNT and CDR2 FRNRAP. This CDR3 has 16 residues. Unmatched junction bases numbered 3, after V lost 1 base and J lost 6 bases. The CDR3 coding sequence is TGTGCTAGTGGTTTGGGACGGACAGGGGGTAATTCACCCCTCCACTTT. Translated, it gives CASGLGRTGGNSPLHF.

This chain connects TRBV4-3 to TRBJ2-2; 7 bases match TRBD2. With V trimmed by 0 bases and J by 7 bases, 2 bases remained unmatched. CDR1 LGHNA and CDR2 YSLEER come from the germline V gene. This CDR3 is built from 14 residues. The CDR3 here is CASSQDGGDGELFF. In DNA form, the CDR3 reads TGCGCCAGCAGCCAAGATGGGGGGGACGGGGAGCTGTTTTTT.

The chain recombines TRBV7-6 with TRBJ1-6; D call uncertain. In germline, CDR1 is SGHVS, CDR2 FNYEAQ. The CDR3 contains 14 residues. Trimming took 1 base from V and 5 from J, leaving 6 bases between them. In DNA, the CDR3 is TGTGCCAGCAGCTTAGGGGAGAATAATTCACCCCTCCACTTT. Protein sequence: CASSLGENNSPLHF.

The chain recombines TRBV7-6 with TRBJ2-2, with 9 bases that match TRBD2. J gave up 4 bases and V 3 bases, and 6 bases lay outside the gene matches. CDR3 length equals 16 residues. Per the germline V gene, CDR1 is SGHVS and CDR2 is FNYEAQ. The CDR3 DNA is TGTGCCAGCAGCTTGGAAATAGCGGGGGTCACCGGGGAGCTGTTTTTT. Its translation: CASSLEIAGVTGELFF.

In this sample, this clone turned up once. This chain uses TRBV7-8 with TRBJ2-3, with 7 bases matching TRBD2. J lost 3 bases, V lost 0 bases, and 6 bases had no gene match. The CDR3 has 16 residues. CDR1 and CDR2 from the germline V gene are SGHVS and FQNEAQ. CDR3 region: CASSLAAGRGTDTQYF. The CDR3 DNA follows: TGTGCCAGCAGCTTAGCGGCAGGGCGGGGGACAGATACGCAGTATTTT.

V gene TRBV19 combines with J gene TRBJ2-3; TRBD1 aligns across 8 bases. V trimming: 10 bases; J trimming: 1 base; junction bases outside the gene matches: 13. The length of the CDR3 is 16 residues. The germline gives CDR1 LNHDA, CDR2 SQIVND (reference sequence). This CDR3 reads CATSSRGHGGTDTQYF. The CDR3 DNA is TGTGCCACATCTTCCAGGGGGCATGGGGGCACAGATACGCAGTATTTT.

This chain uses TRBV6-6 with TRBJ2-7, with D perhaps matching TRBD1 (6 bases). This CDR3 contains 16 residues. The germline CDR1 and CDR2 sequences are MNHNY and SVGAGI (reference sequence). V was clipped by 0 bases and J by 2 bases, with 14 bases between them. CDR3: CASSYSFQGLPYEQYF. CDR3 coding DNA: TGTGCCAGCAGTTACTCGTTTCAGGGGCTTCCCTACGAGCAGTACTTC.

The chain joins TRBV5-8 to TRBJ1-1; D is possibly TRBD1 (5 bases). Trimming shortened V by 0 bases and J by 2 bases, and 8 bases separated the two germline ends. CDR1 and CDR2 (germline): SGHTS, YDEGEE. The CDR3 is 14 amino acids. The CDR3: CASSLGGVNTEAFF. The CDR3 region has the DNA TGTGCCAGCAGCTTGGGGGGGGTCAACACTGAAGCTTTCTTT.